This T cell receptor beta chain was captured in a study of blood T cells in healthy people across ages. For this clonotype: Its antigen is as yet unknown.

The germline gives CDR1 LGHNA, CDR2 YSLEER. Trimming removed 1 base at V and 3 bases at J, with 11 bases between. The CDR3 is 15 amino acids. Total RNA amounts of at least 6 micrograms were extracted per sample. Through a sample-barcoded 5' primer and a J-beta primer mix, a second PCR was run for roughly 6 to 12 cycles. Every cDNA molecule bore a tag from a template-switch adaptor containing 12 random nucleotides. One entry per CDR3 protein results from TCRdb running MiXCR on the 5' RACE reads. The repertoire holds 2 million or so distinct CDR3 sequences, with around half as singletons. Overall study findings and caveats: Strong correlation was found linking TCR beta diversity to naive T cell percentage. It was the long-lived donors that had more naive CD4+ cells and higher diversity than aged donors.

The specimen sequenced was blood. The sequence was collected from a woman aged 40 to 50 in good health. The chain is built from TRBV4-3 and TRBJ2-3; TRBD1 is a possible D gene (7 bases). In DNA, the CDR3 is TGCGCCAGCAGCCAAGCGACAGGGAGGACAGATACGCAGTATTTT. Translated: CASSQATGRTDTQYF.